This entry is about one TCR beta chain. Its specificity is not known. The PCR contained 60 Vbeta and 13 Jbeta primers. Sequenced by immunoSEQ multiplex PCR; TCRdb stores in-frame clones only, minus some. The sample lists 90,000 to 150,000 clones, approximately 80% occurring once. These data originate in a study of cytomegalovirus exposure and HLA in healthy donors. Study-level points and caveats: Sequence variants that were highly shared formed a cluster that was likely a sequencing artifact. Reports indicated that the classifier achieved high specificity and sensitivity in diagnosing cytomegalovirus status. In a later analysis, DRB1 alleles had the most associated TCRs; HLA-C alleles the fewest. Earlier analysis looked at TCR beta V segments, and most were productive about 87% or about 30% of the time.

V gave up 3 bases and J gave up 4 bases; unmatched junction bases: 7. The CDR3 contains 15 residues. From germline, CDR1 is SGHRS and CDR2 YFSETQ. Material: PBMCs. V usage is TRBV5-1 and J usage is TRBJ2-1; 7 bases are a match to TRBD2. This clonotype was sampled from a woman aged 18-29 years in good health and CMV-seronegative. As DNA, the CDR3 is TGCGCCAGCAGCTCCTCTAGCGGACATTACAATGAGCAGTTCTTC. This codes for CASSSSSGHYNEQFF. Together with reference TRBV5-1 and TRBJ2-1, the CDR3 gives the full variable domain: KAGVTQTPRYLIKTRGQQVTLSCSPISGHRSVSWYQQTPGQGLQFLFEYFSETQRNKGNFPGRFSGRQFSNSRSEMNVSTLELGDSALYLCASSSSSGHYNEQFFGPGTRLTVL.